This T cell receptor beta chain emerged from a study of cytomegalovirus exposure and HLA in healthy donors. Use of 60 Vbeta and 13 Jbeta primers characterized the PCR. Generated by immunoSEQ multiplex PCR, the TCRdb table keeps only in-frame clones and is missing some. Altogether 150,000 or so clones are present, about 75% being singletons, with the ten largest covering under 8%. This clone was detected only a few times. This CDR3 has 16 amino acids. V lost 1 base and J lost 5; bases outside the gene matches: 5. Germline CDR1 is SGHVS and CDR2 is FQNEAQ. V and J are TRBV7-8 and TRBJ2-5, with TRBD2 matching 12 bases. The receptor was isolated from a man aged 35-49 years in good health and CMV-seropositive. Sequenced sample: PBMCs. The CDR3, as DNA: TGTGCCAGCAGCTTAGGACTAGCGGGAGTTCCGGAGACCCAGTACTTC. It yields the protein CASSLGLAGVPETQYF.